This TCR beta chain was documented in a study of cytomegalovirus exposure and HLA in healthy donors (TCRdb year 2017). Broadly, across the study: According to a later analysis, the 110 or so validation repertoires were produced on the same platform as the 700 or so repertoires of the first cohort. The aim of the study was to test whether cataloging public T cell receptors could identify signatures of past pathogen exposure. Besides the first cohort of around 670 subjects, a separate validation cohort made up of 120 different subjects was used. The study combined high-throughput TCR immunosequencing, statistical association of individual TCRs with disease status, and machine learning to predict cytomegalovirus infection status.

Preparation of the library involved the immunoSEQ multiplex PCR assay. The original methods were these. A statistical classification framework was built for diagnosing cytomegalovirus status from the catalog of TCR beta chain sequences. The clones in this table, taken by TCRdb from immuneACCESS, are in-frame only. Not every clone is retained; where verified, under half of the shortfall comes from an unresolved V gene, and the cause of the rest is unknown. V and J calls and clone size follow that table, whereas D and trimming were derived from the DNA. Across this sample there are roughly 150,000 clones, with 85% to 90% seen only once. The ten largest account for under 9% of the sample. About this clone itself: This receptor's antigen is unknown. The record has no base qualities; no much larger clone is one base away.

The donors belonged to the validation cohort of approximately 130 subjects, which was separate from the approximately 700-subject first cohort. Broad study findings and their caveats: In vitro tests confirmed that a few of the cytomegalovirus-associated TCR beta chains recognize cytomegalovirus antigens. While some public TCRs were present in many individuals, most TCR sequences turned up only very rarely across donors. A later analysis lacked HLA typing for the validation cohort, so it scored co-occurrence in that cohort across all 120 repertoires. The study gave a list of about 170 TCR beta chains associated with cytomegalovirus. According to the authors, the approach could potentially be generalized to other disease states and immunological phenotypes. A later analysis found that TCRs clustered in the first cohort also tended to co-occur in the approximately 120 validation repertoires, with approximately 95% of cluster scores above 0. Cytomegalovirus status was reported to be diagnosed by the classifier with high specificity and sensitivity in both the original and validation cohorts.

CDR3 length: 15 amino acids, cysteine to phenylalanine. Here the CDR3 DNA is all that survives: 45 bases in frame from base 1. In the germline V gene (reference sequence), CDR1 corresponds to GTSNPN and CDR2 to SVGIG. The V end loses 0 bases and the J end loses 7 bases, and a stretch of 15 bases separates them. The chain employs TRBV30 and TRBJ1-4, with the D gene call left open. The sample consisted of PBMCs. This receptor was identified in a man aged 18-30 years in good health and CMV-seropositive. The CDR3 protein sequence reads: CAWSVAALGSEKLFF. The bases read TGTGCCTGGAGTGTAGCAGCCTTGGGGAGTGAAAAACTGTTTTTT.